The clone carrying this T cell receptor (beta chain) came up a few times. Its specificity is unknown. The data are from a study of T-cell memory formation after mild COVID-19. Overall study results and limits: Among clones contracting day 15 to 85, CD4/CD8 was balanced, whereas later expanders leaned CD4+. In pre-infection memory, a portion of responding clones appeared, which suggested that cross-reactive memory joined. Second-wave clones that peaked on day 37 lacked confirmed SARS-CoV-2 specificity.

The TCR alpha and TCR beta cDNA libraries, bearing sample barcodes and UMIs, were generated by 5'RACE using constant-segment primers. TCRdb itself ran the 5' RACE reads through MiXCR, one entry per CDR3 protein. Of about 470,000 distinct CDR3 sequences listed, 20% to 25% are singletons. Germline loops: CDR1 MGHDK, CDR2 SYGVNS. There are 15 residues in the CDR3. V was shortened by 3 bases and J by 2 bases, with 13 bases between the two germline ends. This receptor was obtained from an adult woman who had mild COVID-19 (a few samples of this study predate the infection). Cell type and time point are not known. This chain joins TRBV25-1 and TRBJ1-2; D is uncertain. Sequenced material: PBMCs or a T cell subset sorted from them (not recorded which). The CDR3 region is CASSEIADTNYGYTF. The CDR3 DNA follows: TGTGCCAGCAGTGAGATTGCCGATACCAACTATGGCTACACCTTC.